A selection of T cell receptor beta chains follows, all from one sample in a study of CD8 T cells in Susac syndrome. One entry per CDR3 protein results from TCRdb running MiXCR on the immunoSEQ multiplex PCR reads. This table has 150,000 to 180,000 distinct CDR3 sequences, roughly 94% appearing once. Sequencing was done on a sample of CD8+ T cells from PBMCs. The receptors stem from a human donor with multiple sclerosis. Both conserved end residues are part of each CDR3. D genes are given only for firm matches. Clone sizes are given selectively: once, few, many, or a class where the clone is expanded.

CDR3 DNA: TGTGCCAGCAGCTTAAGATCAGGTCAGGGGAGCAATCAGCCCCAGCATTTT; CDR3 protein: CASSLRSGQGSNQPQHF; J gene: TRBJ1-5; V gene: TRBV11-2; clone size: -; D gene: -
CDR3 DNA: TGTGCTAGTGGTTTAGGGATGGAGCAGTTCTTC; CDR3 protein: CASGLGMEQFF; J gene: TRBJ2-1; V gene: TRBV12-5; clone size: -; D gene: -
CDR3 DNA: TGTGCCAGCAGCGTAGGGCGACAGGGGCGCACTGAAGCTTTCTTT; CDR3 protein: CASSVGRQGRTEAFF; J gene: TRBJ1-1; V gene: TRBV9; clone size: once; D gene: TRBD1
CDR3 DNA: TGTGCCAGCAGCTCCCCAAGTCTTGGGACCCAGTACTTC; CDR3 protein: CASSSPSLGTQYF; J gene: TRBJ2-5; V gene: TRBV7-9; clone size: -; D gene: -
CDR3 DNA: TGTGCCAGCAGCTTTGGACCTCGAGGCGGCGAGCAGTACTTC; CDR3 protein: CASSFGPRGGEQYF; J gene: TRBJ2-7; V gene: TRBV7-2; clone size: -; D gene: -
CDR3 DNA: TGTGCCAGCGGACAGGGGGCTATTCAGCCCCAGCATTTT; CDR3 protein: CASGQGAIQPQHF; J gene: TRBJ1-5; V gene: TRBV27; clone size: -; D gene: TRBD1
CDR3 DNA: TGTGCCTGGAGCCCCCTGGGGGAAATGGGCACCGGGGAGCTGTTTTTT; CDR3 protein: CAWSPLGEMGTGELFF; J gene: TRBJ2-2; V gene: TRBV30; clone size: -; D gene: -
CDR3 DNA: TGTGCCACCAGCAGAGTCGCTAATGAGCAGTTCTTC; CDR3 protein: CATSRVANEQFF; J gene: TRBJ2-1; V gene: TRBV15; clone size: -; D gene: -
CDR3 DNA: TGTGCCAGCAGTATGACAGGGGGCATACTACAAGCCCAGCATTTT; CDR3 protein: CASSMTGGILQAQHF; J gene: TRBJ1-5; V gene: TRBV6-2/TRBV6-3; clone size: once; D gene: TRBD1
CDR3 DNA: TGTGCCAGCAGGCCAACAGGGACGAACACCGGGGAGCTGTTTTTT; CDR3 protein: CASRPTGTNTGELFF; J gene: TRBJ2-2; V gene: TRBV6-5; clone size: once; D gene: -
CDR3 DNA: TGTGCCAGCAGCTTAGAGGGCGGAGCCTACGAGCAGTACTTC; CDR3 protein: CASSLEGGAYEQYF; J gene: TRBJ2-7; V gene: TRBV7-9; clone size: once; D gene: -
CDR3 DNA: TGTGCCAGCGTCCGAGTGGGTGTGGGAACAGATACGCAGTATTTT; CDR3 protein: CASVRVGVGTDTQYF; J gene: TRBJ2-3; V gene: TRBV27; clone size: -; D gene: -
CDR3 DNA: TGTGCTAGTGGTTTGGTAGGAGCAGGGGAGACCTATGGCTACACCTTC; CDR3 protein: CASGLVGAGETYGYTF; J gene: TRBJ1-2; V gene: TRBV12-5; clone size: -; D gene: -
CDR3 DNA: TGCGCCAGCAGCCGGGAACAGGGAAACACCATATATTTT; CDR3 protein: CASSREQGNTIYF; J gene: TRBJ1-3; V gene: TRBV4-3; clone size: -; D gene: -
CDR3 DNA: TGTGCCAGCAGCTCCGGACATAACTATGGCTACACCTTC; CDR3 protein: CASSSGHNYGYTF; J gene: TRBJ1-2; V gene: TRBV7-9; clone size: once; D gene: -
CDR3 DNA: TGCAGCGTGCCGACGAACACTGAAGCTTTCTTT; CDR3 protein: CSVPTNTEAFF; J gene: TRBJ1-1; V gene: TRBV29-1; clone size: -; D gene: -
CDR3 DNA: TGCGCCAGCAGCCAAGAATTAGCACGCGATGAGCAGTTCTTC; CDR3 protein: CASSQELARDEQFF; J gene: TRBJ2-1; V gene: TRBV4-3; clone size: -; D gene: -
CDR3 DNA: TGTGCCAGCAGGGACAGGGTCGAGACCCAGTACTTC; CDR3 protein: CASRDRVETQYF; J gene: TRBJ2-5; V gene: TRBV27; clone size: -; D gene: TRBD1
CDR3 DNA: TGCGCCAGCAGCCAGGGACAGGTCAATGAGCAGTTCTTC; CDR3 protein: CASSQGQVNEQFF; J gene: TRBJ2-1; V gene: TRBV4-1; clone size: -; D gene: TRBD1
CDR3 DNA: TGCAGTGCTAGCGGTGGCACTAACTATGGCTACACCTTC; CDR3 protein: CSASGGTNYGYTF; J gene: TRBJ1-2; V gene: TRBV20-1; clone size: -; D gene: -
CDR3 DNA: TGTGCCAGCAGCGGAGGGACAGGGGGTAATCAGCCCCAGCATTTT; CDR3 protein: CASSGGTGGNQPQHF; J gene: TRBJ1-5; V gene: TRBV9; clone size: -; D gene: TRBD1
CDR3 DNA: TGTGCCAGCTCCTATCCGGGCCCCAATGAGCAGTTCTTC; CDR3 protein: CASSYPGPNEQFF; J gene: TRBJ2-1; V gene: TRBV25-1; clone size: -; D gene: -
CDR3 DNA: TGTGCCAGTAGTAACGACAGGTACTTGAACACTGAAGCTTTCTTT; CDR3 protein: CASSNDRYLNTEAFF; J gene: TRBJ1-1; V gene: TRBV19; clone size: -; D gene: -
CDR3 DNA: TGTGCCACCAGCACACAACCCTCCTACGAGCAGTACTTC; CDR3 protein: CATSTQPSYEQYF; J gene: TRBJ2-7; V gene: TRBV15; clone size: -; D gene: -
CDR3 DNA: TGCAGTGCTAGAGAGGGGAAGGGGGGTCCCTACGAGCAGTACTTC; CDR3 protein: CSAREGKGGPYEQYF; J gene: TRBJ2-7; V gene: TRBV20-1; clone size: -; D gene: -
CDR3 DNA: TGTGCCAGCAGTTTAAGGGACAGGGCCTACAATGAGCAGTTCTTC; CDR3 protein: CASSLRDRAYNEQFF; J gene: TRBJ2-1; V gene: TRBV12-3/TRBV12-4; clone size: once; D gene: TRBD1
CDR3 DNA: TGTGCCAGCAGTTGGGACAGATACTATGGCTACACCTTC; CDR3 protein: CASSWDRYYGYTF; J gene: TRBJ1-2; V gene: TRBV27; clone size: -; D gene: TRBD1
CDR3 DNA: TGTGCCATCAGTTCTACAGATACGCAGTATTTT; CDR3 protein: CAISSTDTQYF; J gene: TRBJ2-3; V gene: TRBV10-3; clone size: -; D gene: -
CDR3 DNA: TGCAGTGCTCGCGAGGACAGCACTAACTATGGCTACACCTTC; CDR3 protein: CSAREDSTNYGYTF; J gene: TRBJ1-2; V gene: TRBV20-1; clone size: -; D gene: -
CDR3 DNA: TGTGCCAGCAGGATAACCGGGACAGGGTACCACGAGCAGTACTTC; CDR3 protein: CASRITGTGYHEQYF; J gene: TRBJ2-7; V gene: TRBV2; clone size: -; D gene: TRBD1
CDR3 DNA: TGTGCCAGCAGCGTAGGAGCCTACAATGAGCAGTTCTTC; CDR3 protein: CASSVGAYNEQFF; J gene: TRBJ2-1; V gene: TRBV9; clone size: -; D gene: -
CDR3 DNA: TGTGCCAGTAGTTTAACCTCCGTGGGACGCACTGAAGCTTTCTTT; CDR3 protein: CASSLTSVGRTEAFF; J gene: TRBJ1-1; V gene: TRBV19; clone size: -; D gene: -
CDR3 DNA: TGTGCCACCTCGACAGGGGATGGGGATACGCAGTATTTT; CDR3 protein: CATSTGDGDTQYF; J gene: TRBJ2-3; V gene: TRBV9; clone size: -; D gene: TRBD1
CDR3 DNA: TGCGCCAGCAGCTTGGAGCCAGGGTACGCCTACGAGCAGTACTTC; CDR3 protein: CASSLEPGYAYEQYF; J gene: TRBJ2-7; V gene: TRBV5-1; clone size: -; D gene: -
CDR3 DNA: TGTGCCAGCAGCGTAGACAGGACTAACTATGGCTACACCTTC; CDR3 protein: CASSVDRTNYGYTF; J gene: TRBJ1-2; V gene: TRBV9; clone size: -; D gene: -
CDR3 DNA: TGTGCCAGCAGCCCCACCGGGGATACGCAGTATTTT; CDR3 protein: CASSPTGDTQYF; J gene: TRBJ2-3; V gene: TRBV5-4; clone size: -; D gene: -
CDR3 DNA: TGTGCCAGCGAAAAGCGGGGGGGCCGAAATGAGCAGTTCTTC; CDR3 protein: CASEKRGGRNEQFF; J gene: TRBJ2-1; V gene: TRBV19; clone size: -; D gene: TRBD2
CDR3 DNA: TGTGCCAGCAGATTATCCGCTCGGGGGGGCCGCAATGAGCAGTTCTTC; CDR3 protein: CASRLSARGGRNEQFF; J gene: TRBJ2-1; V gene: TRBV28; clone size: once; D gene: TRBD2
CDR3 DNA: TGTGCCAGCAGCTTCCTCCCCTCTAGCCGCGAGACCCAGTACTTC; CDR3 protein: CASSFLPSSRETQYF; J gene: TRBJ2-5; V gene: TRBV7-9; clone size: -; D gene: -
CDR3 DNA: TGCAGCGTTGACTTTGGGGGCTCCTACGAGCAGTACTTC; CDR3 protein: CSVDFGGSYEQYF; J gene: TRBJ2-7; V gene: TRBV29-1; clone size: -; D gene: -
CDR3 DNA: TGTGCCAGCAGCCAAGATCGGAGGGGCGGAATTAACTATGGCTACACCTTC; CDR3 protein: CASSQDRRGGINYGYTF; J gene: TRBJ1-2; V gene: TRBV14; clone size: -; D gene: -
CDR3 DNA: TGTGCCATCAGTGAGTCGACGGTGCGGGGGGGCAGAAGGGTCTCCGAGCAGTACTTC; CDR3 protein: CAISESTVRGGRRVSEQYF; J gene: TRBJ2-7; V gene: TRBV10-3; clone size: -; D gene: TRBD2
CDR3 DNA: TGTGCCAGCAGCCCGAAGGCCTCGACTAGCGGGGCCTACAATGAGCAGTTCTTC; CDR3 protein: CASSPKASTSGAYNEQFF; J gene: TRBJ2-1; V gene: TRBV5-6; clone size: -; D gene: TRBD2
CDR3 DNA: TGTGCCAGCAGTTTATCGAACACCTTTTATGGCTACACCTTC; CDR3 protein: CASSLSNTFYGYTF; J gene: TRBJ1-2; V gene: TRBV27; clone size: -; D gene: -
CDR3 DNA: TGTGCCAGCAGCCGCGGGACTACGGGGACCTACAATGAGCAGTTCTTC; CDR3 protein: CASSRGTTGTYNEQFF; J gene: TRBJ2-1; V gene: TRBV7-2; clone size: -; D gene: TRBD2
CDR3 DNA: TGTGCCAGCAGGCGTTGGACACAAATGACCCGCCATGAGCAGTTCTTC; CDR3 protein: CASRRWTQMTRHEQFF; J gene: TRBJ2-1; V gene: TRBV7-2; clone size: -; D gene: -
CDR3 DNA: TGTGCCAGCAGTGACTCAGGGGGGACTGAAGCTTTCTTT; CDR3 protein: CASSDSGGTEAFF; J gene: TRBJ1-1; V gene: TRBV6-4; clone size: few; D gene: -
CDR3 DNA: TGTGCCATTTCCGGGACCAGTACAACAACGGGGAGCAATCAGCCCCAGCATTTT; CDR3 protein: CAISGTSTTTGSNQPQHF; J gene: TRBJ1-5; V gene: TRBV2; clone size: -; D gene: -
CDR3 DNA: TGTGCCAGCAAAGGGACCGGGACTAAACCGACAGATACGCAGTATTTT; CDR3 protein: CASKGTGTKPTDTQYF; J gene: TRBJ2-3; V gene: TRBV27; clone size: -; D gene: TRBD2
CDR3 DNA: TGTGCCAGCGTAAATAGCCCCCACCAAGAGACCCAGTACTTC; CDR3 protein: CASVNSPHQETQYF; J gene: TRBJ2-5; V gene: TRBV3-1; clone size: -; D gene: -
CDR3 DNA: TGTGCCAGCAGCTTAGGGGTCAGGGCGCGGAGTGAGCAGTTCTTC; CDR3 protein: CASSLGVRARSEQFF; J gene: TRBJ2-1; V gene: TRBV13; clone size: -; D gene: -
CDR3 DNA: TGCAGTGCTAGGACGGGGAAGTATGGCTACACCTTC; CDR3 protein: CSARTGKYGYTF; J gene: TRBJ1-2; V gene: TRBV20-1; clone size: -; D gene: -
CDR3 DNA: TGTGCCAGCAGTGTAGCGGGGGGGCTTTACAATGAGCAGTTCTTC; CDR3 protein: CASSVAGGLYNEQFF; J gene: TRBJ2-1; V gene: TRBV27; clone size: -; D gene: TRBD2
CDR3 DNA: TGTGCCACCAGTGATTTGAGAGATACGCAGTATTTT; CDR3 protein: CATSDLRDTQYF; J gene: TRBJ2-3; V gene: TRBV24-1; clone size: -; D gene: -
CDR3 DNA: TGTGCCAGCAGCCCCTACGGCACAGATACGCAGTATTTT; CDR3 protein: CASSPYGTDTQYF; J gene: TRBJ2-3; V gene: TRBV6-6; clone size: -; D gene: -
CDR3 DNA: TGTGCCAGCAGCTTGGAGTTGAACACTGAAGCTTTCTTT; CDR3 protein: CASSLELNTEAFF; J gene: TRBJ1-1; V gene: TRBV5-4; clone size: -; D gene: -
CDR3 DNA: TGTGCCAGCAGCCAAGGGGACAGGGGCTCCCCTAACTATGGCTACACCTTC; CDR3 protein: CASSQGDRGSPNYGYTF; J gene: TRBJ1-2; V gene: TRBV3-1; clone size: -; D gene: TRBD1